Below, 23 T cell receptor beta chains from the same sample are listed, as sequenced in a study of shared clonotypes between healthy human individuals. Assay: immunoSEQ multiplex PCR; the TCRdb copy retains only in-frame clones and omits some. The sample has around 580,000 clones; about 98% are singletons. Naive-designated CD8 cells lacked CD45RO, were positively enriched for CCR7, and omitted terminally differentiated effector memory CD45RA+ cells. Sequences were obtained from naive CD8+ T cells sorted from blood. These receptors originate from a man aged 25 to 40 in good health.

In this sample, this clone turned up once. The rearrangement uses TRBV4-3 and TRBJ1-5; TRBD1 might be the D (6 bases). Germline V gene data show CDR1 as LGHNA and CDR2 as YSLEER. This CDR3 contains 15 residues. The V gene lost 1 base and the J gene lost 2 bases, with 9 bases spanning the gap. CDR3 sequence (DNA): TGCGCCAGCAGCCAAGTACAGGGCCGCAATCAGCCCCAGCATTTT. Its translation: CASSQVQGRNQPQHF.

CDR3 amino acids: CAAETVSGANVLTF. The DNA for the CDR3 is TGTGCCGCCGAGACAGTTTCTGGGGCCAACGTCCTGACTTTC. The rearrangement joins TRBV19 to TRBJ2-6, with a possible D match to TRBD1 (5 bases). The CDR3 runs to 14 residues. Trimming took 11 bases from V and 1 from J, leaving 12 bases between them. Germline V gene sequence: CDR1 LNHDA, CDR2 SQIVND (reference sequence).

On this clone itself: A read error may be the cause here, since a much bigger clone is one base away. Distinct nucleotide sequences in the sample also encode this CDR3. This chain joins TRBV27 and TRBJ2-1; 7 bases are shared with TRBD1. The CDR3 has 12 residues. With 2 bases clipped from V and 8 bases from J, the junction kept 0 bases outside the gene matches. Per germline, CDR1 MNHEY and CDR2 SMNVEV (reference sequence). The CDR3 sequence is CASSLQGDEQFF. The CDR3 bases are TGTGCCAGCAGTTTACAGGGGGATGAGCAGTTCTTC.

The J gene is TRBJ2-3, the V gene TRBV7-9, with 8 bases lining up with TRBD2. In germline, CDR1 is SEHNR, CDR2 FQNEAQ (reference sequence). J was trimmed by 5 bases and V by 2 bases; bases with no gene match: 9. This CDR3 contains 16 residues. CDR3 loop: CASSLPSGRAGDTQYF. Written as DNA, the CDR3 is TGTGCCAGCAGCTTACCAAGCGGGAGAGCGGGAGATACGCAGTATTTT.

This chain connects TRBV13 to TRBJ1-1, with D unresolved. Trimming took off 4 bases at V and 1 base at J, with 13 bases between the two ends. The CDR3 loop spans 15 amino acids. Germline V gene data show CDR1 as PRHDT and CDR2 as FYEKMQ (reference sequence). CDR3 loop: CASSSYRGTNTEAFF. In DNA, the CDR3 is TGTGCCAGCAGCTCTTACCGGGGTACGAACACTGAAGCTTTCTTT.

The CDR3 bases are TGTGCCAGCAGCTTAGCGGCCTCACAGACATATGGCTACACCTTC. Its translation: CASSLAASQTYGYTF. The genes are TRBV7-9 and TRBJ1-2; D call uncertain. Trimming left V 0 bases short and J 5 bases short, with 13 bases between. CDR1 is SEHNR and CDR2 is FQNEAQ in the germline V gene (reference sequence). The CDR3 length is 15 residues.

The J gene is TRBJ2-5, the V gene TRBV7-9, with 9 bases identical to TRBD2. The V segment lost 10 bases and the J segment 5 bases; nucleotides outside the gene matches: 8. Per germline, CDR1 SEHNR and CDR2 FQNEAQ (reference sequence). The CDR3 has 13 residues. The CDR3 region is CAILGGRAETQYF. In nucleotides, the CDR3 is TGTGCCATACTGGGCGGGAGGGCGGAGACCCAGTACTTC.

The chain carries TRBV19 and TRBJ2-1; D call uncertain. CDR1 is LNHDA, CDR2 SQIVND, per germline (reference sequence). V gave up 2 bases and J gave up 1 base, with 6 bases separating them. The CDR3 consists of 14 residues. The CDR3 spells CASSIRASYNEQFF. CDR3 DNA sequence: TGTGCCAGTAGTATACGGGCGTCCTACAATGAGCAGTTCTTC.

The J gene is TRBJ2-7, the V gene TRBV27, with 9 bases aligning to TRBD1. There are 14 residues in the CDR3. The germline V gene encodes CDR1 MNHEY and CDR2 SMNVEV (reference sequence). The junction had 7 bases not matched to a gene; V was cut back by 8 bases and J by 2 bases. DNA of the CDR3: TGTGCCAGCGCCCCCGGGACAGGGCCCTACGAGCAGTACTTC. Protein sequence: CASAPGTGPYEQYF.

The V gene is TRBV7-3, the J gene TRBJ2-7; no firm D call. The CDR3 loop spans 15 amino acids. Trimming cost V 4 bases and J 1 base, with 14 bases left between them. In germline, CDR1 is SGHTA, CDR2 FQGTGA. CDR3 region: CASSSYTGPSYEQYF. In nucleotides, the CDR3 is TGTGCCAGCAGCTCCTACACCGGACCTTCCTACGAGCAGTACTTC.

The gene calls are TRBV6-1 and TRBJ1-5; no firm D call. V shed 4 bases and J shed 0 bases, with 4 bases lying between them. Germline CDR1 and CDR2: MNHNS and SASEGT. The CDR3 is 13 residues long. The CDR3 sequence is CASSGYSNQPQHF. In DNA, the CDR3 is TGTGCCAGCAGTGGATATAGCAATCAGCCCCAGCATTTT.

The chain is built from TRBV27 and TRBJ2-7; no clear D. The CDR3 length is 9 residues. With 7 bases removed from V and 5 bases from J, the gap between germline ends came to 3 bases. Germline CDR1 reads MNHEY; CDR2 reads SMNVEV (reference sequence). The CDR3 DNA follows: TGTGCCAGCACCGACGAGCAGTACTTC. Translating it yields CASTDEQYF.

This chain uses TRBV19 with TRBJ1-1; D uncertain. Per the germline V gene, CDR1 is LNHDA and CDR2 is SQIVND (reference sequence). CDR3 length: 11 amino acids. Trimming took 5 bases from V and 11 from J, leaving 12 bases between them. CDR3 sequence: CASSEGLSAFF. CDR3 nucleotide sequence: TGTGCCAGTAGTGAAGGTCTATCGGCTTTCTTT.

The chain uses TRBV27 and TRBJ2-7; 12 nucleotides line up with TRBD2. The CDR3 extends over 14 amino acids. The V segment lost 6 bases and the J segment 7 bases; nucleotides outside the gene matches: 7. From germline, CDR1 is MNHEY and CDR2 SMNVEV (reference sequence). The CDR3 region is CASRAGLAGREQYF. The CDR3 bases are TGTGCCAGCAGAGCGGGACTAGCGGGCAGGGAGCAGTACTTC.

This chain links TRBV5-8 with TRBJ1-5; 8 bases agree with TRBD1. The V segment lost 3 bases and the J segment 3 bases; nucleotides outside the gene matches: 14. Germline lookup yields CDR1 SGHTS and CDR2 YDEGEE. The CDR3 is made up of 18 amino acids. In DNA, the CDR3 is TGTGCCAGCAGCTACGGAATTGACAGGGGCCCTTTCAATCAGCCCCAGCATTTT. Amino acids: CASSYGIDRGPFNQPQHF. Supplemented by reference TRBV5-8 and TRBJ1-5, the full variable domain reads EAGVTQSPTHLIKTRGQQATLRCSPISGHTSVYWYQQALGLGLQFLLWYDEGEERNRGNFPPRFSGRQFPNYSSELNVNALELEDSALYLCASSYGIDRGPFNQPQHFGDGTRLSIL.

This chain uses TRBV7-9 with TRBJ2-7, with 9 bases that match TRBD1. The junction had 3 bases not matched to a gene; V was cut back by 4 bases and J by 2 bases. Germline V lookup: CDR1 SEHNR, CDR2 FQNEAQ (reference sequence). The CDR3 runs to 14 residues. In DNA, the CDR3 is TGTGCCAGCAGCTGGACAGGGGATACCTACGAGCAGTACTTC. This sequence encodes CASSWTGDTYEQYF.

The chain couples TRBV5-1 to TRBJ2-1; 15 bases are shared with TRBD2. The CDR3 spans 17 residues. The ends lost 0 bases at V and 5 bases at J; junction bases unmatched: 3. CDR1 and CDR2 from the germline V gene are SGHRS and YFSETQ. The CDR3 region has the DNA TGCGCCAGCAGCTTGGCCGGGACTAGCGGGAGGAACAATGAGCAGTTCTTC. Amino acids: CASSLAGTSGRNNEQFF.

V and J are TRBV28 and TRBJ2-1, with D possibly matching TRBD1 (5 bases). The V end was cut by 6 bases, the J end by 2 bases, with 11 bases between. This CDR3 spans 14 amino acids. Looked up from germline, CDR1 is MDHEN and CDR2 is SYDVKM. This CDR3 is CASRPDIAYNEQFF. In DNA, the CDR3 is TGTGCCAGCAGGCCGGACATCGCCTACAATGAGCAGTTCTTC.

The rearrangement joins TRBV19 to TRBJ2-7, with 9 bases fitting TRBD1. The J segment lost 5 bases and the V segment lost 6 bases, leaving 11 bases of the junction unmatched. Germline values: CDR1 LNHDA, CDR2 SQIVND (reference sequence). This CDR3 is built from 15 residues. This chain's CDR3 is CASSQPGTGFHEQYF. In nucleotides, the CDR3 is TGTGCCAGTAGCCAGCCCGGGACAGGGTTCCACGAGCAGTACTTC.

This chain connects TRBV11-2 to TRBJ2-7; D remains unclear. The CDR3 length is 14 residues. V was shortened by 4 bases and J by 2 bases, with 12 bases between the two germline ends. Germline-derived CDR1 and CDR2 are SGHAT and FQNNGV. The DNA for the CDR3 is TGTGCCAGCAGCTCGGGCTCCTTTGCCTACGAGCAGTACTTC. This encodes CASSSGSFAYEQYF.

The rearrangement uses TRBV20-1 and TRBJ2-7; D is unresolved. Germline lookup yields CDR1 DFQATT and CDR2 SNEGSKA (reference sequence). Trimming stripped 0 bases from V and 5 bases from J, with 5 bases between. The CDR3 runs 11 residues. CDR3 DNA sequence: TGCAGTGCTAGAGAGGGCAACGAGCAGTACTTC. Its translation: CSAREGNEQYF.

The V and J genes are TRBV11-2 and TRBJ2-3, with 7 nucleotides matching TRBD2. The ends lost 2 bases at V and 3 bases at J; junction bases unmatched: 11. The CDR3 spans 17 residues. Germline-derived CDR1 and CDR2 are SGHAT and FQNNGV. CDR3 nucleotides: TGTGCCAGCAGCTTATTATCTTTAGCGGGCGGGACAGATACGCAGTATTTT. Amino acids: CASSLLSLAGGTDTQYF.

This clone was found once. The chain carries TRBV9 and TRBJ2-3; 13 bases fit TRBD2. Losses at the gene ends were 4 bases for V and 6 bases for J; bases not matched to a gene: 11. The CDR3 runs to 17 residues. Germline CDR1 reads SGDLS; CDR2 reads YYNGEE. CDR3 sequence (DNA): TGTGCCAGCAGCCCATCAGGACTAGCGGGAGAATCTGATACGCAGTATTTT. Translation gives CASSPSGLAGESDTQYF.